The 27 T cell receptor beta chains listed next were all sequenced from one sample in a study of cytomegalovirus exposure and HLA in healthy donors. Assay: immunoSEQ multiplex PCR; the TCRdb copy retains only in-frame clones and omits some. The table includes fewer than 150,000 clones, roughly 88% detected once. Sample: PBMCs. These receptor sequences come from a man aged 18 to 30 in good health and CMV-seronegative.

This clone was counted once. This chain links TRBV5-6 with TRBJ2-1, with D perhaps matching TRBD2 (7 bases). Germline values: CDR1 SGHDT, CDR2 YYEEEE. V dropped 1 base and J dropped 8 bases, with 25 bases sitting between them. This CDR3 has 18 residues. CDR3 loop: CASSLLRGRASSAHEQFF. The CDR3 region has the DNA TGTGCCAGCAGCTTGCTTAGGGGGAGGGCCTCTTCAGCCCATGAGCAGTTCTTC.

The rearrangement joins TRBV5-1 to TRBJ1-5, with 7 bases fitting TRBD1. The CDR3 sequence is 14 residues long. The V and J ends lost 4 bases and 5 bases, in that order; junction bases with no gene match: 6. The germline gives CDR1 SGHRS, CDR2 YFSETQ. Here the CDR3 reads CASSPTGEDQPQHF. CDR3 nucleotide sequence: TGCGCCAGCAGCCCCACAGGGGAGGATCAGCCCCAGCATTTT.

This clone showed up just once. This chain uses TRBV30 with TRBJ1-6; D is unclear. Germline lookup yields CDR1 GTSNPN and CDR2 SVGIG (reference sequence). The CDR3 loop spans 16 amino acids. V was clipped by 3 bases and J by 0 bases, with 12 bases between them. The CDR3 here is CAWSETLSSYNSPLHF. In nucleotides, the CDR3 is TGTGCCTGGAGCGAGACACTGAGCTCCTATAATTCACCCCTCCACTTT.

In DNA, the CDR3 is TGCGCCAGCAGCCAAGTCAGAGGAACTAGCACAGATACGCAGTATTTT. Translation gives CASSQVRGTSTDTQYF. This chain connects TRBV4-1 to TRBJ2-3; D is undetermined. Trimming took off 1 base at V and 0 bases at J, with 11 bases between the two ends. There are 16 residues in the CDR3. CDR1 and CDR2 from the germline V gene are MGHRA and YSYEKL.

The V and J genes are TRBV7-7 and TRBJ2-1; 7 bases are a match to TRBD1. V dropped 4 bases and J dropped 0; count of bases not matched to a gene: 3. CDR3 length: 15 residues. The germline V gene encodes CDR1 SSHAT and CDR2 FNYEAQ (reference sequence). The CDR3 sequence is CASSSDRSSYNEQFF. Here the CDR3 DNA reads TGTGCCAGCAGCTCGGACAGGAGCTCCTACAATGAGCAGTTCTTC.

V usage is TRBV5-8 and J usage is TRBJ2-7; TRBD1 matches 11 bases. The V segment lost 9 bases and the J segment 5 bases; nucleotides outside the gene matches: 10. Germline assignment: CDR1 SGHTS and CDR2 YDEGEE. The CDR3 length is 14 residues. The CDR3 DNA follows: TGTGCCACCGGTCGTGGGACAGGGGGACACGAGCAGTACTTC. Translating gives CATGRGTGGHEQYF.

This chain uses TRBV28 with TRBJ1-4, with TRBD1 as a possible D gene (5 bases). Germline V gene sequence: CDR1 MDHEN, CDR2 SYDVKM. CDR3 length: 14 residues. Trimming shortened V by 8 bases and J by 6 bases, and 16 bases separated the two germline ends. The CDR3 region has the DNA TGTGCCAGCGCCATTGGGGGGGACTATGAAAAACTGTTTTTT. Its translation: CASAIGGDYEKLFF.

The J gene is TRBJ1-5, the V gene TRBV15, with TRBD1 identical over 8 bases. The CDR3 runs 15 residues. The J segment lost 2 bases and the V segment lost 5 bases, leaving 5 bases of the junction unmatched. The germline V gene encodes CDR1 LNHNV and CDR2 YYDKDF (reference sequence). In DNA form, the CDR3 reads TGTGCCACCAGCTCCGGACAGGGCCGCAATCAGCCCCAGCATTTT. Translation: CATSSGQGRNQPQHF.

The rearrangement joins TRBV7-9 to TRBJ2-3; no definite D call. The ends were cut back, 5 bases at V and 7 bases at J, with 10 bases in the middle. Germline loops: CDR1 SEHNR, CDR2 FQNEAQ (reference sequence). The CDR3 contains 12 residues. CDR3 sequence reads: CASSSEWNTQYF. CDR3 coding DNA: TGTGCCAGCAGCAGCGAATGGAATACGCAGTATTTT.

The chain links TRBV2 to TRBJ2-1, with a possible D match to TRBD2 (6 bases). The V gene's germline CDR1 is SNHLY and CDR2 FYNNEI. V was trimmed by 4 bases and J by 0 bases, leaving 10 bases between them. The CDR3 length is 15 residues. CDR3 sequence (DNA): TGTGCCAGCAGTGCGGGACTGTCCTCCTACAATGAGCAGTTCTTC. It encodes CASSAGLSSYNEQFF.

This chain uses TRBV6-5 with TRBJ2-1, with TRBD2 matching over 10 bases. Germline V gives CDR1 MNHEY, CDR2 SVGAGI. This CDR3 has 14 amino acids. The J segment lost 10 bases and the V segment lost 6 bases, leaving 9 bases of the junction unmatched. CDR3 bases: TGTGCCAGCAGACCGGGACTAGCGAGTGGGGAGCAGTTCTTC. Protein: CASRPGLASGEQFF.

This clone showed up just once. This chain connects TRBV10-3 to TRBJ2-6; 7 bases align to TRBD1. This CDR3 has 16 residues. Germline trimming cut 6 bases from V and 4 bases from J; bases unmatched to any gene: 9. Germline CDR1 and CDR2: ENHRY and SYGVKD. The CDR3 DNA reads TGTGCCATCAGGAGGGACAGCCTTTTGGGGGCCAACGTCCTGACTTTC. This gives the protein CAIRRDSLLGANVLTF.

This sequence joins TRBV5-1 and TRBJ2-7; D not resolved. V was clipped by 5 bases and J by 3 bases, with 6 bases between them. Per the germline V gene, CDR1 is SGHRS and CDR2 is YFSETQ. CDR3 length: 11 residues. The CDR3 sequence: CASSSGYEQYF. For the CDR3, the DNA is TGCGCCAGCAGTTCAGGCTACGAGCAGTACTTC.

The CDR3 protein is CASSFSPLRANTEAFF. The CDR3 nucleotides read TGTGCCAGCAGCTTTAGTCCATTAAGAGCAAACACTGAAGCTTTCTTT. The chain uses TRBV7-2 and TRBJ1-1; D call uncertain. V was clipped by 3 bases and J by 2 bases, with 16 bases between them. There are 16 residues in the CDR3. Germline CDR1 is SGHTA and CDR2 is FQGNSA.

The gene calls are TRBV5-1 and TRBJ2-7, with TRBD2 matching 14 bases. V was clipped by 3 bases and J by 6 bases; unmatched bases: 8. The germline V gene encodes CDR1 SGHRS and CDR2 YFSETQ. The CDR3 consists of 16 residues. The CDR3 is CASSSTGTSGRGEQYF. In nucleotides, the CDR3 is TGCGCCAGCAGCTCGACCGGGACTAGCGGGAGAGGCGAGCAGTACTTC.

The chain joins TRBV11-2 to TRBJ2-1; 9 nucleotides align to TRBD2. In germline, CDR1 is SGHAT, CDR2 FQNNGV. The V gene end was trimmed by 1 base and the J gene end by 6 bases; junction bases not matched to a gene: 1. The CDR3 covers 14 residues. Written as DNA, the CDR3 is TGTGCCAGCAGCTTAGGACTAGCGGTCAATGAGCAGTTCTTC. It specifies CASSLGLAVNEQFF.

The chain employs TRBV28 and TRBJ2-7; no firm D call. The CDR3 is made up of 12 amino acids. Germline V lookup: CDR1 MDHEN, CDR2 SYDVKM. V lost 1 base, J lost 6 bases, and 7 bases lay in between. CDR3 sequence: CASSLFGGEQYF. Written as DNA, the CDR3 is TGTGCCAGCAGTTTATTCGGCGGCGAGCAGTACTTC.

The gene calls are TRBV30 and TRBJ2-7; TRBD1 matches 10 bases. The junction had 5 bases not matched to a gene; V was cut back by 2 bases and J by 7 bases. Germline V gene data show CDR1 as GTSNPN and CDR2 as SVGIG (reference sequence). The CDR3 is made up of 13 amino acids. CDR3 amino acids: CAWSLGQGREQYF. The CDR3 DNA follows: TGTGCCTGGAGTTTGGGACAGGGGAGGGAGCAGTACTTC.

The rearrangement joins TRBV7-9 to TRBJ2-7, with TRBD1 matching over 7 bases. V was clipped by 3 bases and J by 5 bases; unmatched bases: 7. The length of the CDR3 is 14 residues. CDR1 SEHNR and CDR2 FQNEAQ come from the germline V gene (reference sequence). CDR3 loop: CASSLGQPSDEQYF. The CDR3 DNA reads as TGTGCCAGCAGCTTGGGACAGCCGTCTGACGAGCAGTACTTC.

The V and J genes are TRBV28 and TRBJ2-7; weak D call: TRBD1 (6 bases). The CDR3 is made up of 13 amino acids. V lost 7 bases, J lost 0 bases, and 10 bases lay in between. The germline gives CDR1 MDHEN, CDR2 SYDVKM. CDR3 DNA sequence: TGTGCCAGCAAGACAGGAGTCTCCTACGAGCAGTACTTC. It codes for CASKTGVSYEQYF.

The chain employs TRBV27 and TRBJ2-7; the match to TRBD1 covers 8 bases. In germline, CDR1 is MNHEY, CDR2 SMNVEV (reference sequence). This CDR3 is built from 16 residues. J gave up 0 bases and V 2 bases, and 6 bases lay outside the gene matches. CDR3 bases: TGTGCCAGCAGTTTACACGGGACAGGCAACTCCTACGAGCAGTACTTC. Amino acid sequence: CASSLHGTGNSYEQYF.

The chain is built from TRBV11-2 and TRBJ2-3, with a possible D match to TRBD1 (5 bases). Germline loops: CDR1 SGHAT, CDR2 FQNNGV. The V gene lost 5 bases and the J gene lost 2 bases, with 11 bases spanning the gap. This CDR3 is 14 amino acids long. CDR3 in amino acids: CASSNTGDTDTQYF. The CDR3 region has the DNA TGTGCCAGCAGCAACACAGGTGACACAGATACGCAGTATTTT.

A single count supports this clone. The CDR3 reads CASSFIGGLEEKLFF. The CDR3 DNA follows: TGTGCCAGCAGCTTTATCGGGGGATTGGAAGAAAAACTGTTTTTT. The chain joins TRBV5-6 to TRBJ1-4, with TRBD1 as a possible D gene (5 bases). The CDR3 is made up of 15 amino acids. Between the trimmed V and J ends, which lost 2 bases and 8 bases, there was a span of 16 bases. Germline V gene lookup returns CDR1 SGHDT and CDR2 YYEEEE.

This sequence joins TRBV29-1 and TRBJ2-7, with 9 bases identical to TRBD2. V shed 6 bases, J shed 6 bases, and the junction held 6 bases outside the gene matches. The CDR3 loop spans 12 amino acids. Germline-derived CDR1 and CDR2 are SQVTM and ANQGSEA. The CDR3 loop is CSVEGTSLEQYF. The CDR3 DNA follows: TGCAGCGTCGAGGGGACTAGCCTCGAGCAGTACTTC.

The chain employs TRBV25-1 and TRBJ2-7; 9 nucleotides line up with TRBD1. Trimming at V came to 0 bases and at J to 1 base, leaving 7 bases not matched to a gene. The germline V gene has CDR1 MGHDK and CDR2 SYGVNS. CDR3 length: 17 residues. The CDR3 sequence: CASSEYFRDRASYEQYF. DNA for the CDR3: TGTGCCAGCAGTGAATATTTCCGGGACAGGGCATCCTACGAGCAGTACTTC.

CDR3 bases: TGTGCCAGCAGTGAGACCTGGCAGGATCTGATCGGTGGCTACACCTTC. Its protein product is CASSETWQDLIGGYTF. The chain links TRBV6-1 to TRBJ1-2; D ambiguous. V was trimmed by 3 bases and J by 7 bases, leaving 21 bases between them. The germline V gene encodes CDR1 MNHNS and CDR2 SASEGT. This CDR3 has 16 residues.

This clone was seen more than once but under ten times. The rearrangement joins TRBV28 to TRBJ2-7; tentative D call: TRBD2 (6 bases). Germline loops: CDR1 MDHEN, CDR2 SYDVKM. The CDR3 extends over 14 amino acids. With 7 bases removed from V and 2 bases from J, the gap between germline ends came to 15 bases. In nucleotides, the CDR3 is TGTGCCAGCAAGGCTAGCGAACCCCCCTACGAGCAGTACTTC. The encoded protein is CASKASEPPYEQYF.